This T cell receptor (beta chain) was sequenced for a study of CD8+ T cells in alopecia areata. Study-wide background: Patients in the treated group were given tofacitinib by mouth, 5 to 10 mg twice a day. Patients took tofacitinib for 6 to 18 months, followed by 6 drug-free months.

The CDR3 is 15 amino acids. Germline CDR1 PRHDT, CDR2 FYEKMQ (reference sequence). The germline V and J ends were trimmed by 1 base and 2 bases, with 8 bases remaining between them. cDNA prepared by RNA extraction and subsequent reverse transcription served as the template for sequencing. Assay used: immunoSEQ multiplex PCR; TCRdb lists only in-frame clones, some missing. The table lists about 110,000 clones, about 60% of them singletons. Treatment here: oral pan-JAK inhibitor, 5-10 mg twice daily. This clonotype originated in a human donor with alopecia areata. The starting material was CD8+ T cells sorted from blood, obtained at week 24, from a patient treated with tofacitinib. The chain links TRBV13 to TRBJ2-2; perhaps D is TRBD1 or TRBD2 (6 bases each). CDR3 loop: CASSLAGANTGELFF. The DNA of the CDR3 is TGTGCCAGCAGCTTAGCGGGGGCCAACACCGGGGAGCTGTTTTTT.